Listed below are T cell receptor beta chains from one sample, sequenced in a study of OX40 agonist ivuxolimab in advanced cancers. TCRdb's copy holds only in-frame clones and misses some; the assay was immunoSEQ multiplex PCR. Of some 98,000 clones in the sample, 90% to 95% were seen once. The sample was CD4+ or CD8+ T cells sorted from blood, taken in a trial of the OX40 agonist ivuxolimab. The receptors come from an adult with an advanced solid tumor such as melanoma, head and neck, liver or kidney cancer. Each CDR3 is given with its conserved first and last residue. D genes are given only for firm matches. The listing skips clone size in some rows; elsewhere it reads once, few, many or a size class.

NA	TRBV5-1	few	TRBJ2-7	CASSLAAGIGSYEQYF	TGCGCCAGCAGCTTGGCCGCAGGGATCGGGTCTTACGAGCAGTACTTC
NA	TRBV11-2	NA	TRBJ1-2	CASSLGSGRSIGYTF	TGTGCCAGCAGCTTAGGCTCCGGACGGAGCATAGGCTACACCTTC
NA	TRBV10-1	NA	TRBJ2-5	CASSPTVAGKETQYF	TGCGCCAGCAGTCCAACAGTCGCAGGAAAAGAGACCCAGTACTTC
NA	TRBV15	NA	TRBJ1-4	CATSRVPSQKLFF	TGTGCCACCAGCAGAGTCCCATCCCAAAAACTGTTTTTT
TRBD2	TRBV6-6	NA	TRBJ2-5	CASIRTSGAYQETQYF	TGTGCCAGCATTAGGACTAGCGGGGCGTACCAAGAGACCCAGTACTTC
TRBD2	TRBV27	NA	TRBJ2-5	CASSRGVQLAGSQETQYF	TGTGCCAGCAGTAGGGGGGTTCAACTAGCGGGATCGCAAGAGACCCAGTACTTC
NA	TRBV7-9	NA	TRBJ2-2	CASSRGAVNTGELFF	TGTGCCAGCAGCCGGGGGGCCGTAAACACCGGGGAGCTGTTTTTT
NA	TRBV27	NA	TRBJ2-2	CASSFYKTGELFF	TGTGCCAGCAGTTTTTACAAGACCGGGGAGCTGTTTTTT
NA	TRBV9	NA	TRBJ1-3	CASSVGGGHSVTGNTIYF	TGTGCCAGCAGCGTAGGAGGGGGGCATTCAGTAACTGGAAACACCATATATTTT
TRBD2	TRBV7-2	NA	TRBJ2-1	CASSYPRTSGSYNEQFF	TGTGCCAGCAGCTATCCCCGGACTAGCGGGTCTTACAATGAGCAGTTCTTC
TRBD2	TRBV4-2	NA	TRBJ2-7	CASSQNPSGEGEQYF	TGTGCCAGCAGCCAGAACCCGTCGGGGGAGGGGGAGCAGTACTTC
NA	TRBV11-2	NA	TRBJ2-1	CASSLGGRYSYNEQFF	TGTGCCAGCAGCTTAGGGGGGAGGTACTCCTACAATGAGCAGTTCTTC
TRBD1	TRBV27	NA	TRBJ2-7	CASSYGTARYEQYF	TGTGCCAGCAGTTACGGGACAGCCCGCTACGAGCAGTACTTC
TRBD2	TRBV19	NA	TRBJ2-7	CASSPATSGSPYQYF	TGTGCCAGTAGTCCCGCGACTAGCGGGAGTCCCTACCAGTACTTC
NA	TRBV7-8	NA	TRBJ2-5	CASSRRQAQETQYF	TGTGCCAGCAGCCGTCGACAAGCACAAGAGACCCAGTACTTC
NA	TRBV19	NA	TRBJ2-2	CASSSSGRRSPDTGELFF	TGTGCCAGTAGTTCTTCGGGACGGCGGAGCCCGGACACCGGGGAGCTGTTTTTT
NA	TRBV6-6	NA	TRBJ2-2	CASRREATGELFF	TGTGCCAGCAGAAGGGAAGCCACCGGGGAGCTGTTTTTT
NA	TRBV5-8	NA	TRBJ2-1	CASSLFRARYNEQFF	TGTGCCAGCAGCTTGTTTAGGGCACGATACAATGAGCAGTTCTTC
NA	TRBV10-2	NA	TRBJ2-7	CASSWGASEQYF	TGCGCCAGCAGTTGGGGGGCGAGTGAGCAGTACTTC
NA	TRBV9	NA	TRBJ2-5	CASSVGGQETQYF	TGTGCCAGCAGCGTAGGAGGCCAAGAGACCCAGTACTTC
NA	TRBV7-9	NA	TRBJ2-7	CASSGTASSYEQYF	TGTGCCAGCAGCGGGACCGCAAGCTCCTACGAGCAGTACTTC
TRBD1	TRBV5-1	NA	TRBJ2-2	CASSTQGYDTGELFF	TGCGCCAGCAGCACACAGGGGTATGACACCGGGGAGCTGTTTTTT